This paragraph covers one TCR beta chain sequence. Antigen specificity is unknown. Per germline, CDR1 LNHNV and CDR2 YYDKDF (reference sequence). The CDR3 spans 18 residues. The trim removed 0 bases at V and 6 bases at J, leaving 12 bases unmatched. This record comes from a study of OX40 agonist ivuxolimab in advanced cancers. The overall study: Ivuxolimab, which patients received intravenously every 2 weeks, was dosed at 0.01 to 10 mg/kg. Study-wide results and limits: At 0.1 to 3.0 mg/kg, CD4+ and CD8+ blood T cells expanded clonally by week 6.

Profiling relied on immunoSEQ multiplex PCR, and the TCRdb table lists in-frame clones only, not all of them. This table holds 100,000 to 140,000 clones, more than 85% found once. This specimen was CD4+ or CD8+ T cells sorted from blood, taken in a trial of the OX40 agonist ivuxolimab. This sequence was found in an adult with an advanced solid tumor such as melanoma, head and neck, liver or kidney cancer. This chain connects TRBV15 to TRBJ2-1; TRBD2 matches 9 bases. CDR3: CATSRDSPQRGVGNEQFF. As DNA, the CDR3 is TGTGCCACCAGCAGAGATAGTCCCCAGCGGGGGGTGGGCAATGAGCAGTTCTTC.